One T cell receptor (beta chain) is described in this entry. The data originate from a study of blood T cell repertoires in COVID-19. Looking at the study overall: From the United States, Italy and Spain came samples of acute and convalescent COVID-19. From T cells, B-cell-depleted T cells, or PBMCs came the material, which was cDNA or gDNA.

Methods used by the authors: From reference gene primer amplification, estimates of nucleated cell counts were derived. Sequencing used immunoSEQ multiplex PCR; TCRdb keeps in-frame clones, though not all of them. V and J calls plus clone size are reproduced from that table; the DNA served to infer D and trimming. The table has roughly 290,000 clones, roughly 90% seen once. Unmatched junction bases numbered 4, after V lost 0 bases and J lost 6 bases. This CDR3 spans 14 amino acids. In germline, CDR1 is KGHSH, CDR2 LQKENI. Sequencing was carried out using peripheral blood. The receptor was isolated from a woman aged 55 to 70 with acute or convalescent COVID-19. The chain uses TRBV18 and TRBJ2-7, with TRBD2 identical over 8 bases. The CDR3 coding sequence is TGTGCCAGCTCACCACCTAGCGGGGATTCCGAGCAGTACTTC. Amino acid sequence: CASSPPSGDSEQYF.